These 14 T cell receptor beta chains were all obtained from the same sample, sequenced in a study of T cell responses to AZD1222 COVID-19 vaccine. The data were produced by immunoSEQ multiplex PCR, yet TCRdb's version contains in-frame clones alone and is incomplete. The table includes 140,000 to 150,000 clones, over 80% detected once. The specimen comprised peripheral blood, sampled on day 0 of MenACWY control vaccination. The receptor set was obtained from an adult in good health.

This chain uses TRBV10-2 with TRBJ2-7; D perhaps matches TRBD2 (6 bases). This CDR3 has 16 amino acids. Trimming cost V 2 bases and J 2 bases, with 16 bases left between them. The germline V gene has CDR1 WSHSY and CDR2 SAAADI. The CDR3 spells CASSEGEGEVTYEQYF. CDR3 in DNA: TGCGCCAGCAGTGAGGGGGAAGGGGAGGTTACCTACGAGCAGTACTTC.

This sequence joins TRBV24-1 and TRBJ2-5; 12 bases are shared with TRBD2. Germline CDR1 reads KGHDR; CDR2 reads SFDVKD. V gave up 5 bases and J gave up 4 bases; unmatched junction bases: 4. This CDR3 contains 15 residues. The CDR3 DNA follows: TGTGCCACCAGTGCCCTAGCGGGGGGGCTAGAGACCCAGTACTTC. Protein product: CATSALAGGLETQYF.

The genes are TRBV18 and TRBJ1-5; 7 bases align to TRBD1. V was pared by 2 bases and J by 0 bases, with 7 bases of the junction left unmatched. Germline V gives CDR1 KGHSH, CDR2 LQKENI. The CDR3 extends over 17 amino acids. Here the CDR3 DNA reads TGTGCCAGCTCACCAAGCAGGGGGACTTATAGCAATCAGCCCCAGCATTTT. Its protein is CASSPSRGTYSNQPQHF.

The V and J genes are TRBV10-3 and TRBJ2-7, with TRBD1 identical over 10 bases. CDR1 ENHRY and CDR2 SYGVKD come from the germline V gene. This CDR3 spans 18 amino acids. Unmatched junction bases numbered 15, after V lost 0 bases and J lost 7 bases. CDR3 protein: CAISESNRDRGPPGEQYF. For the CDR3, the DNA is TGTGCCATCAGTGAGTCTAATAGGGACAGGGGTCCTCCGGGGGAGCAGTACTTC.

The sample holds one count of this clone. The chain joins TRBV27 to TRBJ1-2; TRBD1 might be the D (5 bases). CDR1 and CDR2 from the germline V gene are MNHEY and SMNVEV (reference sequence). V lost 1 base to trimming and J lost 6 bases, with 6 bases between them. The CDR3 covers 12 residues. The CDR3 is CASSLLGDGYTF. The CDR3 DNA reads as TGTGCCAGCAGTTTATTGGGGGATGGCTACACCTTC.

This chain uses TRBV6-5 with TRBJ2-5; 8 positions agree with TRBD1. J lost 1 base, V lost 6 bases, and 4 bases had no gene match. Germline loops: CDR1 MNHEY, CDR2 SVGAGI. The CDR3 extends over 14 amino acids. CDR3 nucleotides: TGTGCCAGCAGGGTGGACAGGGCCCAAGAGACCCAGTACTTC. Translating it yields CASRVDRAQETQYF.

This chain connects TRBV6-1 to TRBJ2-7; no clear D. The CDR3 length is 15 residues. Germline assignment: CDR1 MNHNS and CDR2 SASEGT. V lost 1 base to trimming and J lost 5 bases, with 15 bases between them. The CDR3 DNA sequence: TGTGCCAGCAGTGAAGAATTACGGGTTGGCAACGAGCAGTACTTC. Translation: CASSEELRVGNEQYF.

The chain carries TRBV7-9 and TRBJ1-6; 9 bases are a match to TRBD1. J gave up 14 bases and V 4 bases, and 9 bases lay outside the gene matches. Germline CDR1 reads SEHNR; CDR2 reads FQNEAQ (reference sequence). This CDR3 has 14 amino acids. CDR3 sequence reads: CASSSGQGPSALHF. The CDR3 bases are TGTGCCAGCAGCTCGGGACAGGGTCCCTCGGCCCTCCACTTT.

The chain couples TRBV7-6 to TRBJ2-7; 9 bases agree with TRBD1. This CDR3 comprises 13 residues. Germline V gene data show CDR1 as SGHVS and CDR2 as FNYEAQ. J was trimmed by 7 bases and V by 5 bases; bases with no gene match: 6. As DNA, the CDR3 is TGTGCCAGCAGCACACGGGACAGGGAGGAGCAGTACTTC. Translated: CASSTRDREEQYF.

This clone was recorded only once. The chain recombines TRBV7-2 with TRBJ2-2; D remains unclear. This CDR3 contains 13 residues. The germline CDR1 and CDR2 sequences are SGHTA and FQGNSA. V was cut by 2 bases and J by 6 bases, with 7 bases left in between. This chain's CDR3 is CASSLFGAGELFF. CDR3 in DNA: TGTGCCAGCAGCTTATTTGGTGCCGGGGAGCTGTTTTTT.

The chain uses TRBV5-6 and TRBJ1-6; 8 bases match TRBD1. Trimming at V came to 0 bases and at J to 1 base, leaving 3 bases not matched to a gene. This CDR3 region has 17 residues. CDR1 SGHDT and CDR2 YYEEEE come from the germline V gene. CDR3: CASSLAGGRSYNSPLHF. The CDR3 DNA is TGTGCCAGCAGCTTGGCAGGGGGCAGGTCCTATAATTCACCCCTCCACTTT. Together with reference TRBV5-6 and TRBJ1-6, the CDR3 gives the full variable domain: DAGVTQSPTHLIKTRGQQVTLRCSPKSGHDTVSWYQQALGQGPQFIFQYYEEEERQRGNFPDRFSGHQFPNYSSELNVNALLLGDSALYLCASSLAGGRSYNSPLHFGNGTRLTVT.

This chain links TRBV27 with TRBJ1-5; unclear D gene. The germline gives CDR1 MNHEY, CDR2 SMNVEV (reference sequence). The CDR3 has 15 residues. V was trimmed by 0 bases and J by 7 bases, leaving 13 bases between them. The CDR3 DNA is TGTGCCAGCAGTTTATCGAGTACCGTGAGGCAGCCCCAGCATTTT. This gives the protein CASSLSSTVRQPQHF.

The rearrangement joins TRBV19 to TRBJ2-7, with 8 bases that match TRBD1. V shed 4 bases, J shed 5 bases, and the junction held 4 bases outside the gene matches. CDR1 is LNHDA, CDR2 SQIVND, per germline (reference sequence). This CDR3 is built from 13 residues. In DNA, the CDR3 is TGTGCCAGTAGTAAGCAGGGGGCCAACGAGCAGTACTTC. Translated: CASSKQGANEQYF.

The V gene is TRBV5-6, the J gene TRBJ2-5; no reliable D call. The CDR3 has 12 residues. The germline CDR1 and CDR2 sequences are SGHDT and YYEEEE. Trimming shortened V by 0 bases and J by 4 bases, and 4 bases separated the two germline ends. For the CDR3, the DNA is TGTGCCAGCAGCTTGGCTACAGAGACCCAGTACTTC. This codes for CASSLATETQYF.